The sequence of this TCR beta chain was determined in a study of cytomegalovirus exposure and HLA in healthy donors. The PCR contained 60 Vbeta and 13 Jbeta primers. TCRdb's table, derived via immunoSEQ multiplex PCR, lists solely in-frame clones and lacks some. The sample lists roughly 120,000 clones, 80% occurring once. V was clipped by 1 base and J by 4 bases, with 16 bases between them. Germline V gene sequence: CDR1 MNHEY, CDR2 SVGAGI. This CDR3 has 16 residues. This receptor was taken from a male donor in good health and CMV-seronegative. The V gene is TRBV6-5, the J gene TRBJ1-2; D is unclear. The sequencing input was PBMCs. In DNA, the CDR3 is TGTGCCAGCAGTTACTTCGGCCAAGCGGCTGGCTATGGCTACACCTTC. Its translation is CASSYFGQAAGYGYTF.